The TCR beta chain described here comes from a study of blood T cell repertoires in COVID-19. Study information: COVID-19 samples from acute and convalescent phases originated in the United States, Italy and Spain.

Here immunoSEQ multiplex PCR was the method, and the copy in TCRdb shows in-frame clones only, minus some. The sample holds 250,000 to 300,000 clones, just over 85% seen once. Recovered status applied to Cohort 3 donors who had two consecutive negative PCRs. It also applied to those with clearance or with symptom resolution. Trimming at V came to 1 base and at J to 4 bases, leaving 8 bases not matched to a gene. CDR3 length: 16 residues. The germline CDR1 and CDR2 sequences are SEHNR and FQNEAQ (reference sequence). Material for sequencing was PBMCs or T cells enriched from blood (not recorded which). J is TRBJ2-7 and V is TRBV7-9; 9 bases align to TRBD1. This sequence was found in a man aged 18-30 years who had recovered from COVID-19. CDR3 DNA sequence: TGTGCCAGCAGCTTAGTTGGGGACAGGGCTCCTTACGAGCAGTACTTC. Protein sequence: CASSLVGDRAPYEQYF.